Following are 25 T cell receptor beta chains from one sample sequenced in a study of blood T cell repertoires in COVID-19. Assay used: immunoSEQ multiplex PCR; TCRdb lists only in-frame clones, some missing. The table has 250,000 to 350,000 clones, over 75% seen once. Input material: PBMCs or T cells enriched from blood (not recorded which). Every receptor here comes from a woman aged 25 to 39 who had recovered from COVID-19.

The chain joins TRBV10-3 to TRBJ1-2; D possibly corresponds to TRBD1 (5 bases). The CDR3 is made up of 13 amino acids. The germline gives CDR1 ENHRY, CDR2 SYGVKD. Trimming took 6 bases from V and 6 from J, leaving 14 bases between them. CDR3 DNA: TGTGCCATCAGGGACAATAAGGTGGATGGCTACACCTTC. Residues: CAIRDNKVDGYTF.

The chain joins TRBV6-5 to TRBJ1-6; a possible D gene is TRBD1 (6 bases). V shed 4 bases and J shed 9 bases, with 10 bases lying between them. The CDR3 extends over 13 amino acids. Per germline, CDR1 MNHEY and CDR2 SVGAGI. This CDR3 reads CASSSQGTSPLHF. As DNA, the CDR3 is TGTGCCAGCAGTTCCCAGGGGACTTCACCCCTCCACTTT.

A single count supports this clone. V usage is TRBV4-1 and J usage is TRBJ2-1, with 11 nucleotides matching TRBD2. Trimming took 0 bases from V and 10 from J; bases not matched to a gene: 8. There are 16 residues in the CDR3. Germline CDR1 reads MGHRA; CDR2 reads YSYEKL. Written as DNA, the CDR3 is TGCGCCAGCAGCCAAGATTGGCTAGCGGGGGGAAGCGAGCAGTTCTTC. This sequence encodes CASSQDWLAGGSEQFF.

The chain links TRBV7-8 to TRBJ1-1; D is possibly TRBD1 (5 bases). The CDR3 totals 17 residues. Germline V gene sequence: CDR1 SGHVS, CDR2 FQNEAQ. Trimming cost V 3 bases and J 2 bases, with 19 bases left between them. CDR3 amino acids: CASSFEPQTAINTEAFF. The CDR3 nucleotides are TGTGCCAGCAGCTTCGAACCACAGACAGCGATTAACACTGAAGCTTTCTTT.

The CDR3 nucleotides are TGTGCCAGCAGCCAAGGACAAGGCAATCAGCCCCAGCATTTT. It is translated as CASSQGQGNQPQHF. The rearrangement uses TRBV3-1 (or the pseudogene TRBV3-2) and TRBJ1-5; D not resolved. The V gene lost 1 base and the J gene lost 2 bases, with 6 bases spanning the gap. There are 14 residues in the CDR3. Germline assignment: CDR1 LGHDT and CDR2 YNNKEL (reference sequence).

This clone was recorded once. This chain joins TRBV6-5 and TRBJ1-2; D is unresolved. V was cut by 2 bases and J by 4 bases, with 11 bases left in between. The V gene's germline CDR1 is MNHEY and CDR2 SVGAGI. The CDR3 loop spans 14 amino acids. The CDR3: CASSYRREAYGYTF. The CDR3 nucleotides read TGTGCCAGCAGTTACCGGAGGGAGGCCTATGGCTACACCTTC.

The chain couples TRBV7-2 to TRBJ2-7, with D perhaps matching TRBD1 (5 bases). Germline lookup yields CDR1 SGHTA and CDR2 FQGNSA. Trimming stripped 5 bases from V and 6 bases from J, with 14 bases between. The CDR3 has 13 amino acids. The DNA of the CDR3 is TGTGCCAGCAGCGGCGAGTCAGGGATCGAGCAGTACTTC. This translates into CASSGESGIEQYF.

The chain has TRBV2 and TRBJ1-6, with D possibly matching TRBD1 (6 bases). Germline CDR1 reads SNHLY; CDR2 reads FYNNEI. V was pared by 3 bases and J by 7 bases, with 13 bases between. The CDR3 consists of 15 residues. In DNA form, the CDR3 reads TGTGCCAGCAGTGACGGTCAGGGGCTAAATTCACCCCTCCACTTT. It is translated as CASSDGQGLNSPLHF.

The rearrangement joins TRBV6-2 or TRBV6-3 to TRBJ1-5, with a possible D match to TRBD1 (6 bases). Germline V gene lookup returns CDR1 MNHEY and CDR2 SVGEGT. This CDR3 spans 17 amino acids. The V gene lost 0 bases and the J gene lost 3 bases, with 15 bases spanning the gap. CDR3 loop: CASSYSPGGAPNQPQHF. CDR3 coding DNA: TGTGCCAGCAGTTACTCCCCGGGGGGGGCTCCCAATCAGCCCCAGCATTTT.

The genes are TRBV7-9 and TRBJ1-2; TRBD1 matches at 8 bases. Germline V gene lookup returns CDR1 SEHNR and CDR2 FQNEAQ (reference sequence). The CDR3 totals 15 residues. Trimming cost V 5 bases and J 2 bases; bases outside gene matches: 7. The chain's CDR3 is CASSLWTGLNYGYTF. The DNA for the CDR3 is TGTGCCAGCAGCCTATGGACAGGGCTAAACTATGGCTACACCTTC.

This clone was picked up a small number of times. This chain connects TRBV21-1 to TRBJ1-1; TRBD1, as called in the table, went unchecked against the DNA. TRBV21-1 is given as a pseudogene. The CDR3 consists of 17 residues. The CDR3 coding sequence is TGTGCCAGCAGCGGGGCCGGGACAGGGGTCGTGAGCACTGAAGCTTTCTTT. Translating gives CASSGAGTGVVSTEAFF.

The V call is TRBV19, the J call TRBJ2-1; D may be TRBD2 (7 bases). The ends were cut back, 6 bases at V and 10 bases at J, with 10 bases in the middle. CDR1 LNHDA and CDR2 SQIVND come from the germline V gene (reference sequence). This CDR3 has 11 amino acids. CDR3 in DNA: TGTGCCAGTAGGGCGGGGGCCGAGCAGTTCTTC. Translation: CASRAGAEQFF.

The V call is TRBV4-2, the J call TRBJ1-2, with a tentative D call TRBD1 (6 bases). Germline CDR1 and CDR2: LGHNA and YNFKEQ. The V end lost 1 base, the J end lost 3 bases, and 15 bases lay between the germline ends. The length of the CDR3 is 16 residues. The DNA for the CDR3 is TGTGCCAGCAGCCAAGTTCGAGTGTCAGGGGACTATGGCTACACCTTC. This encodes CASSQVRVSGDYGYTF.

This clone was recorded once. The genes are TRBV7-9 and TRBJ2-7; D ambiguous. CDR1 is SEHNR, CDR2 FQNEAQ, per germline (reference sequence). V gave up 5 bases and J gave up 4 bases, with 15 bases separating them. CDR3 size: 14 residues. DNA of the CDR3: TGTGCCAGCAGCCTTTTAGAGGCGGCGTACGAGCAGTACTTC. It translates to CASSLLEAAYEQYF. Full variable domain (outside the CDR3, taken from reference TRBV7-9 and TRBJ2-7): DTGVSQNPRHKITKRGQNVTFRCDPISEHNRLYWYRQTLGQGPEFLTYFQNEAQLEKSRLLSDRFSAERPKGSFSTLEIQRTEQGDSAMYLCASSLLEAAYEQYFGPGTRLTVT.

The rearrangement joins TRBV28 to TRBJ2-2; the D gene is possibly TRBD1 (5 bases). The germline gives CDR1 MDHEN, CDR2 SYDVKM. V shed 7 bases and J shed 0 bases, with 9 bases lying between them. The CDR3 is 14 amino acids. This chain's CDR3 is CASIRTPNTGELFF. Here the CDR3 DNA reads TGTGCCAGCATAAGGACACCGAACACCGGGGAGCTGTTTTTT.

The chain combines TRBV2 with TRBJ1-5, with 7 nucleotides matching TRBD1. Per germline, CDR1 SNHLY and CDR2 FYNNEI. V dropped 5 bases and J dropped 0; count of bases not matched to a gene: 10. This CDR3 spans 17 amino acids. The CDR3, as DNA: TGTGCCAGCAGTCCCGGGACAGCAGATTATAGCAATCAGCCCCAGCATTTT. Its protein product is CASSPGTADYSNQPQHF.

The V gene is TRBV6-1, the J gene TRBJ2-1, with 14 bases aligning to TRBD2. This CDR3 has 17 amino acids. CDR1 and CDR2 (germline): MNHNS, SASEGT. V lost 4 bases, J lost 3 bases, and 5 bases stayed unmatched. The CDR3 DNA sequence: TGTGCCAGCAGTGGACTAGCGGGGGGGCGGGTCTACAATGAGCAGTTCTTC. Residues: CASSGLAGGRVYNEQFF.

The CDR3 reads CASLYAVGDQPQHF. CDR3 DNA: TGTGCCAGCCTCTATGCAGTCGGAGATCAGCCCCAGCATTTT. The V and J genes are TRBV28 and TRBJ1-5, with unresolved D. The CDR3 sequence is 14 residues long. From germline, CDR1 is MDHEN and CDR2 SYDVKM. Trimming removed 8 bases at V and 5 bases at J, with 16 bases between.

This clone is a singleton in its sample. The chain links TRBV9 to TRBJ2-2; no clear D gene. The CDR3 has 14 residues. Germline CDR1 and CDR2: SGDLS and YYNGEE. Trimming left V 0 bases short and J 4 bases short, with 7 bases between. CDR3 sequence: CASSVVALTGELFF. CDR3 sequence (DNA): TGTGCCAGCAGCGTAGTGGCCCTCACCGGGGAGCTGTTTTTT.

This chain joins TRBV5-5 and TRBJ2-1; 11 positions match TRBD2. V shed 2 bases and J 7 bases; nucleotides not matched to a gene: 8. The CDR3 is made up of 16 amino acids. The germline gives CDR1 SGHKS, CDR2 YYEKEE (reference sequence). This chain's CDR3 is CASSFLAGGPRNEQFF. The CDR3 nucleotides read TGTGCCAGCAGCTTTTTAGCGGGGGGGCCACGGAATGAGCAGTTCTTC.

This clone has only one observation. The chain links TRBV13 to TRBJ2-7; perhaps TRBD1 as D (6 bases). Germline V gives CDR1 PRHDT, CDR2 FYEKMQ (reference sequence). The CDR3 extends over 13 amino acids. V was pared by 5 bases and J by 0 bases, with 8 bases between. CDR3 coding DNA: TGTGCCAGCAGCCGGGACAACTCCTACGAGCAGTACTTC. As protein: CASSRDNSYEQYF. Combining the CDR3 with reference TRBV13 and TRBJ2-7 gives the whole variable domain AAGVIQSPRHLIKEKRETATLKCYPIPRHDTVYWYQQGPGQDPQFLISFYEKMQSDKGSIPDRFSAQQFSDYHSELNMSSLELGDSALYFCASSRDNSYEQYFGPGTRLTVT.

The chain recombines TRBV5-1 with TRBJ1-5; 10 nucleotides match TRBD1. J was trimmed by 7 bases and V by 4 bases; bases with no gene match: 5. The CDR3 totals 14 residues. CDR1 and CDR2 (germline): SGHRS, YFSETQ. The CDR3 DNA reads as TGCGCCAGCAGCCGGACAGGGGGTAGCCAGCCCCAGCATTTT. Encoded protein: CASSRTGGSQPQHF.

The genes are TRBV28 and TRBJ1-5; D call uncertain. V was cut by 2 bases and J by 4 bases, with 9 bases left in between. This CDR3 is 14 amino acids long. Per the germline V gene, CDR1 is MDHEN and CDR2 is SYDVKM. CDR3 in DNA: TGTGCCAGCAGTTTACGGACGGGAAATCAGCCCCAGCATTTT. Protein product: CASSLRTGNQPQHF.

V is TRBV28 and J is TRBJ2-7, with 9 bases matching TRBD1. Trimming removed 5 bases from V and 6 bases from J; junction bases left unmatched: 8. The CDR3 contains 14 residues. The V gene's germline CDR1 is MDHEN and CDR2 SYDVKM. In DNA form, the CDR3 reads TGTGCCAGCAGTATGGTGGGGACAGGGCCCGAGCAGTACTTC. Residues: CASSMVGTGPEQYF.

The chain carries TRBV5-1 and TRBJ2-2, with 12 bases that match TRBD2. The V gene end was trimmed by 1 base and the J gene end by 3 bases; junction bases not matched to a gene: 4. There are 17 residues in the CDR3. Germline CDR1 and CDR2: SGHRS and YFSETQ. The chain's CDR3 is CASSLTSGGPYTGELFF. The CDR3 bases are TGCGCCAGCAGCTTGACTAGCGGGGGGCCGTACACCGGGGAGCTGTTTTTT. Based on the CDR3 plus reference TRBV5-1 and TRBJ2-2, the full variable domain is KAGVTQTPRYLIKTRGQQVTLSCSPISGHRSVSWYQQTPGQGLQFLFEYFSETQRNKGNFPGRFSGRQFSNSRSEMNVSTLELGDSALYLCASSLTSGGPYTGELFFGEGSRLTVL.